The 20 T cell receptor beta chains below all came from one sample that was sequenced in a study of blood T cell repertoires in COVID-19. Assay used: immunoSEQ multiplex PCR; TCRdb lists only in-frame clones, some missing. The profile shows approximately 46,000 clones, about 84% of them singletons. The sample comprised peripheral blood. The receptor source for this set is a human donor in a cohort sampled during active COVID-19.

This clone was observed a single time. V is TRBV3-1 (or the pseudogene TRBV3-2) and J is TRBJ1-5; TRBD1 matches at 8 bases. The CDR3 is 14 amino acids. Germline V CDR1 and CDR2: LGHDT, YNNKEL (reference sequence). The trim removed 6 bases at V and 5 bases at J, leaving 6 bases unmatched. DNA of the CDR3: TGTGCCAGCAGATGGACAGGGAAAGATCAGCCCCAGCATTTT. This sequence encodes CASRWTGKDQPQHF.

Only a few counts were recorded for this clone. The chain recombines TRBV5-1 with TRBJ1-6; possible D gene TRBD1, 5 bases. Per germline, CDR1 SGHRS and CDR2 YFSETQ. The CDR3 has 15 amino acids. Trimming removed 0 bases from V and 6 bases from J, with 10 bases in between. CDR3 sequence: CASSLDPGRNSPLHF. The CDR3 DNA reads TGCGCCAGCAGCTTGGATCCAGGGCGTAATTCACCCCTCCACTTT.

This clone showed up just a few times. This sequence joins TRBV9 and TRBJ1-6; D might be TRBD1 (6 bases). V was clipped by 3 bases and J by 7 bases, with 11 bases between them. This CDR3 spans 14 amino acids. Germline lookup yields CDR1 SGDLS and CDR2 YYNGEE. The CDR3, as DNA: TGTGCCAGCAGCGGACGGGACAACAATTCACCCCTCCACTTT. It encodes CASSGRDNNSPLHF.

The rearrangement uses TRBV6-5 and TRBJ1-4; D call uncertain. Between the trimmed V and J ends, which lost 6 bases and 0 bases, there was a span of 8 bases. The germline CDR1 and CDR2 sequences are MNHEY and SVGAGI. CDR3 length: 14 residues. CDR3: CASSALATNEKLFF. CDR3 in DNA: TGTGCCAGCAGCGCACTTGCAACTAATGAAAAACTGTTTTTT.

The chain is built from TRBV5-8 and TRBJ1-5; D may be TRBD1 (5 bases). The CDR3 has 13 residues. Trimming stripped 4 bases from V and 3 bases from J, with 8 bases between. Germline values: CDR1 SGHTS, CDR2 YDEGEE. The CDR3 nucleotides read TGTGCCAGCAGCCGACAGCTCAATCAGCCCCAGCATTTT. Residues: CASSRQLNQPQHF.

This clone occurred a few times. This chain uses TRBV5-4 with TRBJ1-1, with a possible D match to TRBD1 (6 bases). From germline, CDR1 is SGHNT and CDR2 YYREEE (reference sequence). This CDR3 is 14 amino acids long. Trimming took 7 bases from V and 1 from J, leaving 14 bases between them. The CDR3 DNA sequence: TGTGCCAGCTTTAGGGGGACGGCGAACACTGAAGCTTTCTTT. It codes for CASFRGTANTEAFF.

The J gene is TRBJ1-5, the V gene TRBV10-3; a weak D match, TRBD1 (5 bases). CDR3 length: 13 amino acids. V shed 2 bases and J shed 8 bases, with 10 bases lying between them. CDR1 and CDR2 (germline): ENHRY, SYGVKD. The CDR3: CAISEDRSEPQHF. CDR3 nucleotide sequence: TGTGCCATCAGTGAGGACAGATCTGAGCCCCAGCATTTT.

In this sample, this clone turned up once. The chain has TRBV21-1 and TRBJ2-7; TRBD2 reflects the table's D call only, with no check against the DNA. TRBV21-1 is marked as a pseudogene. This CDR3 is 16 amino acids long. The CDR3 nucleotides are TGTGCCAGCAGCAAATGGGGACTAGCGGGTAGATACGAGCAGTACTTC. It codes for CASSKWGLAGRYEQYF.

The rearrangement joins TRBV5-1 to TRBJ2-1, with 7 positions matching TRBD1. Germline CDR1 SGHRS, CDR2 YFSETQ. Unmatched junction bases numbered 6, after V lost 8 bases and J lost 1 base. The length of the CDR3 is 14 residues. The CDR3 here is CASGTADSYNEQFF. The CDR3 DNA reads TGCGCCAGTGGGACAGCTGATTCCTACAATGAGCAGTTCTTC.

The CDR3 is CASSPDRGNQPQHF. CDR3 nucleotide sequence: TGTGCCAGCAGTCCGGACAGGGGCAATCAGCCCCAGCATTTT. The V call is TRBV27, the J call TRBJ1-5; 8 bases fit TRBD1. Germline loops: CDR1 MNHEY, CDR2 SMNVEV (reference sequence). The junction had 2 bases not matched to a gene; V was cut back by 5 bases and J by 2 bases. This CDR3 has 14 residues.

The rearrangement links TRBV19 to TRBJ2-7; 11 bases align to TRBD1. V trimming: 5 bases; J trimming: 3 bases; junction bases outside the gene matches: 3. CDR1 and CDR2 (germline): LNHDA, SQIVND (reference sequence). The CDR3 is made up of 14 amino acids. The CDR3 reads CASSSGTGGYEQYF. The CDR3 nucleotides are TGTGCCAGTAGTTCCGGGACAGGGGGCTACGAGCAGTACTTC.

This chain links TRBV4-2 with TRBJ2-5; the D is unclear. The CDR3 loop spans 17 amino acids. Per the germline V gene, CDR1 is LGHNA and CDR2 is YNFKEQ. V dropped 0 bases and J dropped 3 bases, with 17 bases sitting between them. The CDR3 reads CASSQEVKISGKETQYF. The CDR3 nucleotides are TGTGCCAGCAGCCAAGAGGTAAAAATATCGGGTAAAGAGACCCAGTACTTC.

This chain joins TRBV10-2 and TRBJ2-7; 9 bases fit TRBD2. Trimming cost V 1 base and J 6 bases; bases outside gene matches: 7. Germline V CDR1 and CDR2: WSHSY, SAAADI. This CDR3 is built from 15 residues. The DNA for the CDR3 is TGCGCCAGCAGTGAGTGGACTAGCGTTAGATCCGAGCAGTACTTC. This translates into CASSEWTSVRSEQYF.

The chain carries TRBV4-1 and TRBJ2-7; D not resolved. The CDR3 loop spans 15 amino acids. Between the trimmed V and J ends, which lost 2 bases and 0 bases, there was a span of 11 bases. Germline CDR1 reads MGHRA; CDR2 reads YSYEKL. The CDR3 DNA sequence: TGCGCCAGCAGCCAACCGACGGGTAGCTCCTACGAGCAGTACTTC. Protein sequence: CASSQPTGSSYEQYF.

The table lists this clone with a count of one. The chain employs TRBV10-2 and TRBJ2-2; 8 bases match TRBD1. CDR1 and CDR2 (germline): WSHSY, SAAADI. V trimming: 5 bases; J trimming: 6 bases; junction bases outside the gene matches: 8. This CDR3 region has 15 residues. CDR3 in amino acids: CASSLTGGRSGELFF. CDR3 DNA: TGCGCCAGCAGTCTTACAGGGGGAAGGTCCGGGGAGCTGTTTTTT.

This clone was picked up a small number of times. The chain carries TRBV15 and TRBJ1-2; D might be TRBD1 (6 bases). V lost 0 bases to trimming and J lost 7 bases, with 12 bases between them. Germline V lookup: CDR1 LNHNV, CDR2 YYDKDF (reference sequence). This CDR3 is 14 amino acids long. DNA of the CDR3: TGTGCCACCAGCAGAGATCGGGGGGCTAGTGGCTACACCTTC. The encoded protein is CATSRDRGASGYTF.

This chain connects TRBV6-5 to TRBJ1-1; 8 nucleotides line up with TRBD1. Germline lookup yields CDR1 MNHEY and CDR2 SVGAGI. This CDR3 comprises 13 residues. Trimming at V came to 7 bases and at J to 3 bases, leaving 4 bases not matched to a gene. The CDR3 region is CASIQGADTEAFF. Here the CDR3 DNA reads TGTGCCAGCATCCAGGGGGCTGACACTGAAGCTTTCTTT.

The chain joins TRBV27 to TRBJ1-2, with D tentatively TRBD1 (6 bases). With 4 bases removed from V and 7 bases from J, the gap between germline ends came to 13 bases. The length of the CDR3 is 13 residues. CDR1 is MNHEY and CDR2 is SMNVEV in the germline V gene (reference sequence). CDR3 sequence reads: CASSSIQGAGYTF. DNA of the CDR3: TGTGCCAGCAGTTCCATACAGGGAGCTGGCTACACCTTC.

This rearrangement joins TRBV7-3 to TRBJ2-5; 7 bases match TRBD1. The J segment lost 2 bases and the V segment lost 4 bases, leaving 7 bases of the junction unmatched. CDR1 and CDR2 from the germline V gene are SGHTA and FQGTGA. The length of the CDR3 is 15 residues. The CDR3 here is CASSSTGAQQETQYF. The CDR3 DNA reads TGTGCCAGCAGCTCCACAGGGGCCCAGCAAGAGACCCAGTACTTC. Variable domain in full (rest from reference TRBV7-3 and TRBJ2-5): GAGVSQTPSNKVTEKGKYVELRCDPISGHTALYWYRQSLGQGPEFLIYFQGTGAADDSGLPNDRFFAVRPEGSVSTLKIQRTERGDSAVYLCASSSTGAQQETQYFGPGTRLLVL.

The chain joins TRBV7-8 to TRBJ1-5, with D possibly being TRBD1 (6 bases). Looked up from germline, CDR1 is SGHVS and CDR2 is FQNEAQ. V was clipped by 4 bases and J by 7 bases, with 14 bases between them. The CDR3 extends over 14 amino acids. Written as DNA, the CDR3 is TGTGCCAGCAGCTCGCAGGGGCCACGGCAGCCCCAGCATTTT. This codes for CASSSQGPRQPQHF. Drawing the rest from reference TRBV7-8 and TRBJ1-5, the complete variable domain is GAGVSQSPRYKVAKRGQDVALRCDPISGHVSLFWYQQALGQGPEFLTYFQNEAQLDKSGLPSDRFFAERPEGSVSTLKIQRTQQEDSAVYLCASSSQGPRQPQHFGDGTRLSIL.